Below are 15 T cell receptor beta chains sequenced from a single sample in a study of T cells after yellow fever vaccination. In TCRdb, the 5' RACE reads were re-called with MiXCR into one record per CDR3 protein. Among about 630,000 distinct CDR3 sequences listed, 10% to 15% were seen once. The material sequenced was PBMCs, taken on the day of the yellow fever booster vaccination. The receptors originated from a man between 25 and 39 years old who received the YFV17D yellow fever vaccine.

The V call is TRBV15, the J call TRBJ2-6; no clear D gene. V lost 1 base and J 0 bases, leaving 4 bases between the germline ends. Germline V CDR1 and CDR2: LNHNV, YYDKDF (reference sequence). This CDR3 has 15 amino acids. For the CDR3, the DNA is TGTGCCACCAGCAGAGTCATCTCTGGGGCCAACGTCCTGACTTTC. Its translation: CATSRVISGANVLTF.

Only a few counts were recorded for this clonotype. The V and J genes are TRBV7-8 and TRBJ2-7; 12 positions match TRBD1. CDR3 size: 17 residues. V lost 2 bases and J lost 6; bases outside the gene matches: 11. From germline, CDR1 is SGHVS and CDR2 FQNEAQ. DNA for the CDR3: TGTGCCAGCAGCTTATTCGACCCGGGACAGGGGGCGTTCGAGCAGTACTTC. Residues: CASSLFDPGQGAFEQYF.

CDR3 residues: CASSFGSAGGPYEQYF. As DNA, the CDR3 is TGTGCCAGCAGCTTTGGCTCTGCGGGAGGGCCCTACGAGCAGTACTTC. This chain connects TRBV7-2 to TRBJ2-7, with TRBD2 matching over 9 bases. V lost 3 bases and J lost 2; bases outside the gene matches: 8. Germline V gene sequence: CDR1 SGHTA, CDR2 FQGNSA. The CDR3 sequence is 16 residues long.

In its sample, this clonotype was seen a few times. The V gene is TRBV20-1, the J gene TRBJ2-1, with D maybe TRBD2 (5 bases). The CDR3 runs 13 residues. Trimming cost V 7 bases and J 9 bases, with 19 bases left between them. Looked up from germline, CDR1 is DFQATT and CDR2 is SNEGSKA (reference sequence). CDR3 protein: CSVPGLAVAEQFF. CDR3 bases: TGCAGTGTTCCCGGACTTGCGGTGGCTGAGCAGTTCTTC.

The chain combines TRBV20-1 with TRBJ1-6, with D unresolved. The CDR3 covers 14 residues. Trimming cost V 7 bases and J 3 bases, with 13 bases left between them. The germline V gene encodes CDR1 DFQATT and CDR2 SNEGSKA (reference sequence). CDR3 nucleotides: TGCAGTGTCCCGGACCGAGGCTATAATTCACCCCTCCACTTT. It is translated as CSVPDRGYNSPLHF.

CDR3 DNA: TGTGCCAGCAGCGTTCTAGCGGGAGTCCATACCAAAAACATTCAGTACTTC. It is translated as CASSVLAGVHTKNIQYF. The chain carries TRBV7-2 and TRBJ2-4; TRBD2 matches at 10 bases. The CDR3 runs to 17 residues. Germline loops: CDR1 SGHTA, CDR2 FQGNSA. Unmatched junction bases numbered 9, after V lost 5 bases and J lost 2 bases.

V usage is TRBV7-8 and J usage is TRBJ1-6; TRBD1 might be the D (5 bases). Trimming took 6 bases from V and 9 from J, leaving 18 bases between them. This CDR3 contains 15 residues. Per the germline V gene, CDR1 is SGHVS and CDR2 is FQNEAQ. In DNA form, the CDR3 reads TGTGCCAGCAGTCATGACAGTCCCAAGGTTTCACCCCTCCACTTT. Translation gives CASSHDSPKVSPLHF. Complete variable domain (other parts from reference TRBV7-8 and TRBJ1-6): GAGVSQSPRYKVAKRGQDVALRCDPISGHVSLFWYQQALGQGPEFLTYFQNEAQLDKSGLPSDRFFAERPEGSVSTLKIQRTQQEDSAVYLCASSHDSPKVSPLHFGNGTRLTVT.

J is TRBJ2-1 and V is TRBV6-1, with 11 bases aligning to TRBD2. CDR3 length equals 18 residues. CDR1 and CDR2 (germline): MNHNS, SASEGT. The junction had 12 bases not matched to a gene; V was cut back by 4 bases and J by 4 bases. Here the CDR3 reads CASSGEPGLAAHYNEQFF. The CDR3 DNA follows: TGTGCCAGCAGTGGGGAACCGGGACTAGCGGCCCATTACAATGAGCAGTTCTTC.

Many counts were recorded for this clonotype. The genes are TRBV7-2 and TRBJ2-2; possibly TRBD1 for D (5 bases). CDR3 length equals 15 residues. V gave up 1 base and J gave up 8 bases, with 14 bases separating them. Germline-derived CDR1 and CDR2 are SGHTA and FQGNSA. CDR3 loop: CASSLVGPVWGELFF. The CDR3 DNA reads TGTGCCAGCAGCTTAGTGGGGCCAGTATGGGGGGAGCTGTTTTTT.

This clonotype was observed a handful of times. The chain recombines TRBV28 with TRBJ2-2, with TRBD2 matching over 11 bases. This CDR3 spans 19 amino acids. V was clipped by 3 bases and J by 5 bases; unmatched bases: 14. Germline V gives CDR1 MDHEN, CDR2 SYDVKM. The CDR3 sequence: CASSFYLRLAGGGTGELFF. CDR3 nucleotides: TGTGCCAGCAGTTTCTATTTGCGGCTAGCGGGAGGCGGAACCGGGGAGCTGTTTTTT.

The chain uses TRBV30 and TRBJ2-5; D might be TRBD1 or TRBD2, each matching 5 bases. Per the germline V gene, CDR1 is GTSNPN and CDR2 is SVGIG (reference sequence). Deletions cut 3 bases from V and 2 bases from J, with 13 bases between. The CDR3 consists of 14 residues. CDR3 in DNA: TGTGCCTGGAGGGGACCCGGGTGGCAAGAGACCCAGTACTTC. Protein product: CAWRGPGWQETQYF.

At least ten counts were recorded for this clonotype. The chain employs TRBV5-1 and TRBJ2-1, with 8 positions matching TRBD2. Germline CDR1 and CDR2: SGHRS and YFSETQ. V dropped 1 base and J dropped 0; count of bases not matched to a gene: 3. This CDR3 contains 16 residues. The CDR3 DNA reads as TGCGCCAGCAGCTTGAGCGGGAGAGCCTCCTACAATGAGCAGTTCTTC. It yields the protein CASSLSGRASYNEQFF.

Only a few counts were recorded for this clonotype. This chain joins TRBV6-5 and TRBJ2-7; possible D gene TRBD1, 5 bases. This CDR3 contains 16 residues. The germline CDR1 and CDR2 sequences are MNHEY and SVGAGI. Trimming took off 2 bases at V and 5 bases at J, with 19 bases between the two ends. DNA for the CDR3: TGTGCCAGCAGTTACGGCAGTTGGACATACAAAGACGAGCAGTACTTC. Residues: CASSYGSWTYKDEQYF.

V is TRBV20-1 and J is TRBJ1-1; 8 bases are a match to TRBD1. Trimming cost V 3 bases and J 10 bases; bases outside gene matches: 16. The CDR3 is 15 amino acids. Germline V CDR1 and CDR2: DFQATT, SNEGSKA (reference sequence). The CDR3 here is CSASSTRTGFVRAFF. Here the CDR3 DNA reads TGCAGTGCTAGCTCTACTAGGACAGGGTTTGTGCGAGCTTTCTTT.

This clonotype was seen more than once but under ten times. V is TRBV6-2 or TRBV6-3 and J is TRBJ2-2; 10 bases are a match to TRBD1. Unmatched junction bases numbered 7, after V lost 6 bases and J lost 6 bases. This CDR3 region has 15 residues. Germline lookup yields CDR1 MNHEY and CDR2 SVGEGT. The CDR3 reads CASRPDRGMPGELFF. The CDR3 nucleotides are TGTGCCAGCAGACCGGACAGGGGGATGCCCGGGGAGCTGTTTTTT.